This passage covers 2 T cell receptor beta chains from one sample sequenced in a study of cytomegalovirus exposure and HLA in healthy donors. PCR primers comprised 60 Vbeta and 13 Jbeta primers. Only in-frame clones appear in the TCRdb table, and some are missing; sequencing was by immunoSEQ multiplex PCR. The sample lists 150,000 to 200,000 clones; around 81% were seen once. Material: PBMCs. The receptor set was obtained from a woman in her 30s in good health and CMV-seronegative.

V usage is TRBV19 and J usage is TRBJ1-4; the D is unclear. The CDR3 covers 15 residues. Germline V lookup: CDR1 LNHDA, CDR2 SQIVND (reference sequence). With 8 bases removed from V and 0 bases from J, the gap between germline ends came to 13 bases. The CDR3 nucleotides read TGTGCCAGTCTCGGTCGGGGTGCAACTAATGAAAAACTGTTTTTT. The encoded protein is CASLGRGATNEKLFF.

The chain is built from TRBV6-1 and TRBJ2-4; D call uncertain. The germline V gene encodes CDR1 MNHNS and CDR2 SASEGT. The CDR3 runs 14 residues. Trimming shortened V by 5 bases and J by 2 bases, and 10 bases separated the two germline ends. The DNA for the CDR3 is TGTGCCAGCAGTAAAACACCTTCCAAAAACATTCAGTACTTC. Translating it yields CASSKTPSKNIQYF.